These T cell receptor beta chains were read from a single sample in a study of T cell responses to AZD1222 COVID-19 vaccine. The repertoire was sequenced with immunoSEQ multiplex PCR; TCRdb's copy has only in-frame clones and lacks some. The profile shows around 180,000 clones, 90% of them singletons. Source: peripheral blood, taken on day 0 of AZD1222 vaccination. All receptors come from an adult in good health. The CDR3 runs from the conserved cysteine through the conserved F or W. The D gene is left open where the match is weak. Not every row has a clone size; where given, it reads once, few, many or a size class.

j_call d_call v_call clone_size cdr3_aa cdr3_nt
TRBJ2-5 NA TRBV5-1 once CASSLSRLGETQYF TGCGCCAGCAGCTTGAGCAGGCTTGGGGAGACCCAGTACTTC
TRBJ2-7 NA TRBV6-5 NA CASRKPSDHEQYF TGTGCCAGCAGAAAACCGTCGGACCATGAGCAGTACTTC
TRBJ1-1 NA TRBV7-2 many CASSLDLGQATEAFF TGTGCCAGCAGCTTAGACTTAGGGCAGGCCACTGAAGCTTTCTTT
TRBJ1-6 NA TRBV2 NA CASTGSGTRLNSPLHF TGTGCCAGCACCGGATCCGGGACACGGCTTAATTCACCCCTCCACTTT
TRBJ2-7 NA TRBV12-2 NA CASRLGALSYEQYF TGTGCAAGTCGCTTAGGGGCCCTCTCCTACGAGCAGTACTTC
TRBJ2-3 TRBD2 TRBV7-3 NA CASSPLPSSGGADTQYF TGTGCCAGCAGCCCCCTCCCCTCCAGCGGGGGGGCAGATACGCAGTATTTT
TRBJ2-7 NA TRBV4-3 NA CASSQAGESSYEQYF TGCGCCAGCAGCCAAGCGGGCGAAAGCTCCTACGAGCAGTACTTC
TRBJ1-3 NA TRBV5-1 NA CASGASGGSGNTIYF TGCGCCTCCGGGGCCTCCGGCGGCTCTGGAAACACCATATATTTT
TRBJ1-5 NA TRBV21-1 NA CASDVGASNQPQHF TGTGCCAGCGATGTGGGGGCCAGCAATCAGCCCCAGCATTTT
TRBJ2-3 NA TRBV4-1 NA CASSLTFRGTDTQYF TGCGCCAGCAGCCTCACATTTCGGGGCACAGATACGCAGTATTTT
TRBJ1-1 NA TRBV29-1 NA CSVERGRTEAFF TGCAGCGTTGAAAGAGGTCGCACTGAAGCTTTCTTT
TRBJ1-1 NA TRBV6-5 NA CASSYRQATMNTEAFF TGTGCCAGCAGTTACCGGCAGGCGACTATGAACACTGAAGCTTTCTTT
TRBJ2-5 TRBD1 TRBV5-4 NA CASSGGTGAQETQYF TGTGCCAGCAGCGGGGGGACAGGGGCCCAAGAGACCCAGTACTTC
TRBJ1-6 TRBD1 TRBV5-5 once CASRQGQVAKNSPLHF TGTGCCAGCAGACAGGGACAGGTCGCTAAGAATTCACCCCTCCACTTT
TRBJ2-1 NA TRBV2 NA CASSGLLSYNEQFF TGTGCCAGCAGTGGGCTACTCTCCTACAATGAGCAGTTCTTC
TRBJ2-1 NA TRBV6-2/TRBV6-3 NA CASSPGTTQAPYNEQFF TGTGCCAGCAGCCCCGGGACCACCCAAGCACCCTACAATGAGCAGTTCTTC
TRBJ2-7 TRBD2 TRBV6-5 NA CASSYEGTSYEQYF TGTGCCAGCAGTTACGAGGGGACTAGTTACGAGCAGTACTTC
TRBJ1-1 NA TRBV9 NA CASSPHPRTDWHDTEAFF TGTGCCAGCAGCCCACACCCTAGGACAGACTGGCATGACACTGAAGCTTTCTTT
TRBJ2-7 NA TRBV29-1 NA CSVRGSYEQYF TGCAGCGTAAGGGGCTCCTACGAGCAGTACTTC
TRBJ2-5 NA TRBV6-6 NA CASSYLGLQETQYF TGTGCCAGCAGTTACCTGGGGTTGCAAGAGACCCAGTACTTC
TRBJ2-2 NA TRBV5-4 once CASSLQGNTGELFF TGTGCCAGCAGCTTGCAGGGGAACACCGGGGAGCTGTTTTTT
TRBJ2-7 NA TRBV5-1 NA CASSADSLRGYEQYF TGCGCCAGCAGCGCGGACAGTTTAAGGGGCTACGAGCAGTACTTC
TRBJ2-7 TRBD2 TRBV7-8 NA CASSLVSGAGDEQYF TGTGCCAGCAGCTTAGTTTCCGGGGCGGGGGACGAGCAGTACTTC
TRBJ1-3 NA TRBV14 NA CASSQVLSSGNTIYF TGTGCCAGCAGCCAAGTATTGAGCTCTGGAAACACCATATATTTT
TRBJ2-5 NA TRBV6-5 NA CASSSPGRIQETQYF TGTGCCAGCAGTTCCCCCGGACGAATCCAAGAGACCCAGTACTTC
TRBJ1-1 NA TRBV3-1/TRBV3-2 NA CASTGAGEAFF TGTGCCAGCACCGGGGCGGGGGAAGCTTTCTTT
TRBJ1-2 TRBD1 TRBV6-5 NA CASSTGTDYGYTF TGTGCCAGCAGTACCGGGACAGACTATGGCTACACCTTC
TRBJ2-5 NA TRBV19 NA CASSSGAQVQETQYF TGTGCCAGTAGTTCAGGGGCGCAGGTCCAAGAGACCCAGTACTTC
TRBJ1-4 NA TRBV6-5 NA CASSYTGVEELFF TGTGCCAGCAGTTACACGGGAGTCGAGGAACTGTTTTTT
TRBJ1-2 NA TRBV21-1 NA CASSKVRGTNYGYTF TGTGCCAGCAGCAAAGTGAGGGGGACTAACTATGGCTACACCTTC